The rows below give T cell receptor beta chains drawn from one sample of a study of T cells in Graves' hyperthyroidism and ophthalmopathy. TCRdb itself ran the multiplex PCR reads through MiXCR, one entry per CDR3 protein. Here the sample spans fewer than 550,000 distinct CDR3 sequences, around 14% being singletons. Sequencing was done on a sample of blood. The receptor set was obtained from a woman between 18 and 30 years old with Graves' hyperthyroidism. Each CDR3 is given with its conserved first and last residue. The D gene is left open where the match is weak. Clone size is shown for a subset of rows, as once, few, many or a class of expanded clone.

v_call	j_call	d_call	clone_size	cdr3_nt	cdr3_aa
TRBV4-1	TRBJ2-3	-	-	TGCGCCAGCAGCCAAGAAGGGAGCGGACCCCCCACCGATACGCAGTATTTT	CASSQEGSGPPTDTQYF
TRBV20-1	TRBJ2-5	-	many	TGCAGTGCTAGGAGGCGGTTTCGGACCCAGTACTTC	CSARRRFRTQYF
TRBV13	TRBJ1-2	-	many	TGTGCCAGCAAAATCCAGGAGGGCTATGGCTACACCTTC	CASKIQEGYGYTF
TRBV6-1	TRBJ2-7	TRBD2	many	TGTGCCAGCAGTCGTAAAACGGGGGGAGTAGACGAGCAGTACTTC	CASSRKTGGVDEQYF
TRBV12-3/TRBV12-4	TRBJ1-1	-	many	TGTGCCAGCTTCGAGGCAGGCCAAGCTTTCTTT	CASFEAGQAFF
TRBV12-5	TRBJ1-5	-	many	TGTGCTAGTGGTTTGGTAATTTCCTCCGGGACTGATTATAGCAATCAGCCCCAGCATTTT	CASGLVISSGTDYSNQPQHF
TRBV28	TRBJ2-5	-	many	TGTGCCAGCAGTTGGTATCAGGGCGGACAAGAGACCCAGTACTTC	CASSWYQGGQETQYF
TRBV19	TRBJ1-1	-	many	TGTGCCAGTAGTCTCGGACAGCTACTGAACACTGAAGCTTTCTTT	CASSLGQLLNTEAFF
TRBV13	TRBJ2-5	TRBD1	many	TGTGCCAGCAGCCCGGGACAGGGATTCCAAGAGACCCAGTACTTC	CASSPGQGFQETQYF
TRBV7-2	TRBJ1-5	TRBD1	few	TGTGCCAGCAGCATAATCCGGGACAGGGGGCGCCGGAATCAGCCCCAGCATTTT	CASSIIRDRGRRNQPQHF
TRBV2	TRBJ2-7	-	many	TGTGCCAGCACCGGGTCTGACTACGAGCAGTACTTC	CASTGSDYEQYF
TRBV4-1	TRBJ1-5	TRBD1	-	TGCGCCAGCAGCCAAAGACAGGGGAATCAGCCCCAGCATTTT	CASSQRQGNQPQHF
TRBV11-3	TRBJ1-1	-	many	TGTGCCAGCAGCTTAGGCCCTATGGTTGAAGCTTTCTTT	CASSLGPMVEAFF
TRBV11-3	TRBJ1-2	-	many	TGTGCCAGCAGCTTAATACAGGGCATCGGCTACACCTTC	CASSLIQGIGYTF
TRBV18	TRBJ2-3	-	many	TGTGCCAGCTTGCTCGGATCCCCCACAGATACGCAGTATTTT	CASLLGSPTDTQYF
TRBV29-1	TRBJ2-5	TRBD1	many	TGCAGCGTTGGGACAGGGAATCGAGAGACCCAGTACTTC	CSVGTGNRETQYF
TRBV6-6	TRBJ2-1	-	few	TGTGCCAGCAGTTATTCGGAGGGGGGCAATGAGCAGTTCTTC	CASSYSEGGNEQFF
TRBV7-9	TRBJ2-1	-	-	TGTGCCAGCAGCTTAGTCCCGGGTTGGGGGTCCTACAATGAGCAGTTCTTC	CASSLVPGWGSYNEQFF
TRBV10-2	TRBJ2-7	TRBD2	many	TGCGCCAGCAGTGATTGGACTAGCGTGAGCTCCTACGAGCAGTACTTC	CASSDWTSVSSYEQYF
TRBV5-1	TRBJ2-2	-	-	TGCGCCAGCAGCTTGGGGGGAAAGGACACCGGGGAGCTGTTTTTT	CASSLGGKDTGELFF
TRBV15	TRBJ1-2	-	many	TGTGCCACCAGCAGAGCCTCGCAGGGTGTCTATGGCTACACCTTC	CATSRASQGVYGYTF
TRBV9	TRBJ2-5	-	-	TGTGCCAGCAGCGTAGGAAGGTCTGGGAGTCGGTCAAGGGCAGGGGAGACCCAGTACTTC	CASSVGRSGSRSRAGETQYF
TRBV5-1	TRBJ2-7	-	-	TGCGCCAGCAGCACCCGGGACCCGGGCCACGAGCAGTACTTC	CASSTRDPGHEQYF
TRBV2	TRBJ2-7	-	many	TGTGCCAGCAGTGAACGGGCAGGGGCGACCTACGAGCAGTACTTC	CASSERAGATYEQYF
TRBV27	TRBJ2-7	TRBD2	many	TGTGCCAGCAGGCCCGGGACTAGCGGGACCCCCAGGGACGAGCAGTACTTC	CASRPGTSGTPRDEQYF
TRBV20-1	TRBJ2-1	-	-	TGCAGTGCTAGTGCCAGCGGGTCTATCAATGAGCAGTTCTTC	CSASASGSINEQFF
TRBV6-1	TRBJ1-2	-	many	TGTGCCAGCAGTGAAGCGGTCCGAGGTACAAAGAGCTACACCTTC	CASSEAVRGTKSYTF
TRBV9	TRBJ2-3	TRBD2	-	TGTGCCAGCAGCGTAGTCGGTAGCGGGAGACGCGGGAGCACAGATACGCAGTATTTT	CASSVVGSGRRGSTDTQYF
TRBV7-3	TRBJ1-6	-	many	TGTGCCAGCAGCTTAACGGGGACCTCTTATAATTCACCCCTCCACTTT	CASSLTGTSYNSPLHF
TRBV20-1	TRBJ2-1	TRBD2	-	TGCAGTGCTCTAACTAGCGGGTTCCACAATGAGCAGTTCTTC	CSALTSGFHNEQFF
TRBV9	TRBJ1-5	-	many	TGTGCCAGCAGCCAGGGAGGAGGGGCAAGTCAGCCCCAGCATTTT	CASSQGGGASQPQHF
TRBV28	TRBJ2-7	TRBD2	many	TGTGCCAGCAGGGGGACTAAAAAGGTTGGCGAGCAGTACTTC	CASRGTKKVGEQYF
TRBV30	TRBJ2-7	-	once	TGTGCCTGGAGTGGAACGGGAGACTACGAGCAGTACTTC	CAWSGTGDYEQYF
TRBV12-3/TRBV12-4	TRBJ2-7	TRBD1	many	TGTGCCAGCAGTTCCGGGACAGGGGTCTACGAGCAGTACTTC	CASSSGTGVYEQYF
TRBV6-1	TRBJ1-1	-	many	TGTGCCAGCAGCTCTGGGGGGCTGGGGCAGAGAGCTTTCTTT	CASSSGGLGQRAFF
TRBV5-1	TRBJ2-3	TRBD1	many	TGCGCCAGCAGTCCGGGACAGGGGGCGCGGACGACAGATACGCAGTATTTT	CASSPGQGARTTDTQYF
TRBV7-9	TRBJ2-3	-	few	TGTGCCCGGAAGGGGGGCCAAGGGGGTCCAGATACGCAGTATTTT	CARKGGQGGPDTQYF
TRBV7-2	TRBJ2-3	-	many	TGTGCCAGCAGCTTTGGGAAGGGTACAGATACGCAGTATTTT	CASSFGKGTDTQYF
TRBV6-1	TRBJ1-2	TRBD1	many	TGTGCCAGCAAACCGGGACAGGGGTCTGGCTACACCTTC	CASKPGQGSGYTF
TRBV7-2	TRBJ1-5	-	many	TGTGCCAGCAGCTCCTTCGGGAATCAGCCCCAGCATTTT	CASSSFGNQPQHF
TRBV6-2/TRBV6-3	TRBJ2-1	TRBD2	-	TGTGCCAGCAGCTTTAGCGGGGGGGCCAATGAGCAGTTCTTC	CASSFSGGANEQFF
TRBV5-6	TRBJ1-1	-	many	TGTGCCAGCAACCCCGGGGCGGTGAACACTGAAGCTTTCTTT	CASNPGAVNTEAFF
TRBV27	TRBJ2-6	-	many	-	CASSFLAGGTGANVLTF
TRBV20-1	TRBJ2-5	-	-	TGCAGTGCTAGGGCAGACGACCAAGAGACCCAGTACTTC	CSARADDQETQYF
TRBV6-2/TRBV6-3	TRBJ2-7	TRBD1	many	TGTGCCAGCAGCCATACCCGGGACAGCTCCTACGAGCAGTACTTC	CASSHTRDSSYEQYF
TRBV6-1	TRBJ1-2	-	many	TGTGCCAGCAGTTACGACCTAGGGGGGGCAGAGGTTTATGGCTACACCTTC	CASSYDLGGAEVYGYTF
TRBV20-1	TRBJ1-2	TRBD1	-	TGCAGTGCTAGAGTTGGGACAGGGGGCTCTGGCTACACCTTC	CSARVGTGGSGYTF
TRBV29-1	TRBJ1-2	TRBD1	many	TGCAGCGCCGTGGGGACAGGAGACTATGGCTACACCTTC	CSAVGTGDYGYTF
TRBV12-3/TRBV12-4	TRBJ2-5	-	many	TGTGCCAGCAGTTTGCAAACCCAGCACACAATACAAGAGACCCAGTACTTC	CASSLQTQHTIQETQYF
TRBV27	TRBJ2-2	-	-	TGTGCCAGCACGAGAATGCGGGACAGCCTGTCAGGGGGTTCCACCGGGGAGCTGTTTTTT	CASTRMRDSLSGGSTGELFF
TRBV6-1	TRBJ1-5	-	-	TGTGCCAGCAGCATAGGAGGATTCGCCAATCAGCCCCAGCATTTT	CASSIGGFANQPQHF
TRBV12-3/TRBV12-4	TRBJ2-5	-	many	TGTGCCAGCAGGAGGGATACCCAAGAGACCCAGTACTTC	CASRRDTQETQYF
TRBV25-1	TRBJ2-1	-	-	TGTGCCAGCAGTGAATCGGGGGTCGAGCAGTTCTTC	CASSESGVEQFF
TRBV19	TRBJ2-2	TRBD2	few	TGTGCCAGCAGAACTAGCGAATGGAACACCGGGGAGCTGTTTTTT	CASRTSEWNTGELFF
TRBV20-1	TRBJ2-3	-	-	TGCAGTGCTAGTAAGAAGAAGGGAGCCACAGATACGCAGTATTTT	CSASKKKGATDTQYF